This record looks at one TCR beta chain sequence and its context. Original analysis: Reference gene primer amplification gave nucleated cell count estimates. Only in-frame clones appear in the TCRdb table, and some are missing; sequencing was by immunoSEQ multiplex PCR. That table furnishes V, J and clone size, whereas the DNA furnished D and trimming. The sample holds some 270,000 clones; 85% are singletons and the top ten take about 7%. This entry is derived from a study of blood T cell repertoires in COVID-19. The overall study: Samples representing acute and convalescent COVID-19 were sourced from the United States, Italy and Spain.

Germline loops: CDR1 KGHSH, CDR2 LQKENI. Between the trimmed V and J ends, which lost 2 bases and 8 bases, there was a span of 12 bases. The CDR3 is 13 amino acids. The study drew participants aged roughly 18 to 89 years from about two dozen US areas. Cohort assignment relied on participant-reported clinical history. This receptor was identified in a woman aged 45 to 65 who had been exposed to COVID-19. Sequenced: PBMCs or T cells enriched from blood (not recorded which). The chain recombines TRBV18 with TRBJ1-2; maybe TRBD1 (5 bases). This CDR3 reads CASSPTGGDGYTF. The CDR3 coding sequence is TGTGCCAGCTCACCAACCGGGGGTGACGGCTACACCTTC. The full variable domain, its missing parts supplied by reference TRBV18 and TRBJ1-2, is NAGVMQNPRHLVRRRGQEARLRCSPMKGHSHVYWYRQLPEEGLKFMVYLQKENIIDESGMPKERFSAEFPKEGPSILRIQQVVRGDSAAYFCASSPTGGDGYTFGSGTRLTVV.